These T cell receptor beta chains were read from a single sample in a study of blood T cell repertoires in COVID-19. Data came from immunoSEQ multiplex PCR; TCRdb stores just in-frame clones and leaves some out. The sample gives some 180,000 clones, 80% to 85% of which show up once; around 7% is in the top ten. Source material: peripheral blood. The source of these receptors is a woman aged 40 to 50 with COVID-19, enrolled during active disease. Both conserved end residues are part of each CDR3.

v_call	j_call	cdr3_aa
TRBV29-1	TRBJ2-2	CSVEESTGELFF
TRBV6-5	TRBJ1-1	CASSYSETINTEAFF
TRBV28	TRBJ1-3	CASSPLWARVKVSGNTIYF
TRBV5-1	TRBJ2-7	CASSLDWDIQYF
TRBV11-2	TRBJ1-2	CASSSNRVSTHPVNYGYTF
TRBV9	TRBJ2-2	CASSPGDLNTGELFF
TRBV5-1	TRBJ2-5	CASSFILASSETQYF
TRBV7-9	TRBJ2-1	CASRPDSPRGEQFF
TRBV7-9	TRBJ2-1	CASSLYGTSGSVEEQFF
TRBV4-1	TRBJ1-5	CASSQVSGGLGPQHF